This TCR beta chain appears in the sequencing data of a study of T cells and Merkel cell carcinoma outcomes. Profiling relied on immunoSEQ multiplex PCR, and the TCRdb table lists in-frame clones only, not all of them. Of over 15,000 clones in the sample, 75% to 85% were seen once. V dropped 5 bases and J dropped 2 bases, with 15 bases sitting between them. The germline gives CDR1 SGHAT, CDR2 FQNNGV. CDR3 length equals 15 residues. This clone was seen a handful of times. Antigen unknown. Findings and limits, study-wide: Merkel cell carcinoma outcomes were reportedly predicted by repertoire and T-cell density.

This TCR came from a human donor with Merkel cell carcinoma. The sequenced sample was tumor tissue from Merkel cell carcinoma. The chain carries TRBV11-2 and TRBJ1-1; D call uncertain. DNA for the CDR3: TGTGCCAGCAGCCGACCACCGGGCCAAAACACTGAAGCTTTCTTT. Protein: CASSRPPGQNTEAFF.